Below, 5 T cell receptor beta chains from the same sample are listed, as sequenced in a study of blood T cell repertoires in COVID-19. This table comes from immunoSEQ multiplex PCR, and its TCRdb copy is limited to in-frame clones, with some not included. There are 94,000 or so clones in the sample; roughly 91% occur only once, and 4.8% lies in the top ten. The sample consisted of peripheral blood. The receptors were gathered from a woman of 80 years or more with active COVID-19.

The V and J genes are TRBV29-1 and TRBJ2-3; TRBD2 matches 8 bases. The CDR3 consists of 19 residues. From germline, CDR1 is SQVTM and CDR2 ANQGSEA. Unmatched junction bases numbered 19, after V lost 5 bases and J lost 0 bases. The CDR3 DNA reads TGCAGCGTTTCAGTAAGAACAGCGGGAGTTTTCCTCAGCACAGATACGCAGTATTTT. Its protein is CSVSVRTAGVFLSTDTQYF.

This chain links TRBV10-3 with TRBJ1-5; D gene unclear. Germline loops: CDR1 ENHRY, CDR2 SYGVKD. The length of the CDR3 is 16 residues. V shed 3 bases and J shed 4 bases, with 16 bases lying between them. DNA of the CDR3: TGTGCCATCAGTGACCCCCGCGGAGGAGGTAATCAGCCCCAGCATTTT. Amino acid sequence: CAISDPRGGGNQPQHF.

The chain has TRBV3-1 (or the pseudogene TRBV3-2) and TRBJ2-6, with TRBD1 matching over 10 bases. The J segment lost 4 bases and the V segment lost 1 base, leaving 7 bases of the junction unmatched. The CDR3 spans 18 residues. The germline CDR1 and CDR2 sequences are LGHDT and YNNKEL (reference sequence). CDR3 residues: CASSQVSGTGVGANVLTF. In DNA form, the CDR3 reads TGTGCCAGCAGCCAAGTCTCCGGGACAGGGGTCGGGGCCAACGTCCTGACTTTC.

The chain combines TRBV27 with TRBJ2-3; 12 bases map to TRBD2. The CDR3 extends over 15 amino acids. Germline values: CDR1 MNHEY, CDR2 SMNVEV (reference sequence). Trimming removed 8 bases from V and 2 bases from J; junction bases left unmatched: 5. The CDR3 DNA is TGTGCCAGCGGAGGACTAGCGGGGACCACAGATACGCAGTATTTT. Amino acids: CASGGLAGTTDTQYF.

The CDR3 spells CARDRDRGWLSGGANVLTF. In nucleotides, the CDR3 is TGTGCCAGAGATCGGGACAGGGGTTGGCTCTCCGGTGGGGCCAACGTCCTGACTTTC. This rearrangement joins TRBV7-9 to TRBJ2-6, with TRBD1 identical over 10 bases. This CDR3 spans 19 amino acids. CDR1 and CDR2 (germline): SEHNR, FQNEAQ (reference sequence). V shed 9 bases, J shed 3 bases, and the junction held 17 bases outside the gene matches.